The 5 T cell receptor beta chains below were found in one sample sequenced in a study of T cell repertoires in cytomegalovirus infection. MiXCR was run by TCRdb on the reads, yielding one entry per CDR3 protein. The sample holds 90,000 to 110,000 distinct CDR3 sequences; 25% to 30% are singletons and the top ten take roughly three quarters. These receptors have no identified antigens. Here the sequenced sample was CD8+ T cells from cultured PBMCs, taken from culture after CMV antigen stimulation. The receptors were sampled from a human donor in good health (CMV status not recorded). Some clones in this sample may be carry-over from other donors' samples.

This clonotype was detected ten times or more. The chain employs TRBV7-2 and TRBJ2-3; weak D call: TRBD2 (5 bases). The CDR3 has 15 residues. CDR1 is SGHTA and CDR2 is FQGNSA in the germline V gene. V was cut by 1 base and J by 6 bases, with 14 bases left in between. The CDR3: CASSLGSGLDDTQYF. CDR3 DNA: TGTGCCAGCAGCTTAGGCAGTGGACTTGATGATACGCAGTATTTT.

This clonotype has just one count. V is TRBV6-2 or TRBV6-3 and J is TRBJ1-1; possibly TRBD1 for D (5 bases). The CDR3 runs to 11 residues. From germline, CDR1 is MNHEY and CDR2 SVGEGT. V dropped 4 bases and J dropped 8 bases, with 8 bases sitting between them. The CDR3 region is CASSWGIEAFF. CDR3 DNA: TGTGCCAGCAGTTGGGGGATAGAAGCTTTCTTT.

The chain has TRBV6-5 and TRBJ2-5; no firm D call. Trimming pared 4 bases from V and 1 base from J, leaving 13 bases between. The CDR3 contains 15 residues. CDR1 is MNHEY, CDR2 SVGAGI, per germline. The CDR3 DNA reads TGTGCCAGCAGTTCGCTTTTGACACCCCAAGAGACCCAGTACTTC. Residues: CASSSLLTPQETQYF.

The chain recombines TRBV7-3 with TRBJ2-2; D is unclear. The V gene's germline CDR1 is SGHTA and CDR2 FQGTGA. The CDR3 length is 13 residues. The V and J ends lost 4 bases and 6 bases respectively, with 9 bases between them. The DNA for the CDR3 is TGTGCCAGCAGCTCGACGTCCGCCGGGGAGCTGTTTTTT. Its translation is CASSSTSAGELFF.

The rearrangement links TRBV12-3 or TRBV12-4 to TRBJ1-5; 8 positions match TRBD1. V lost 5 bases and J lost 5; bases outside the gene matches: 5. The CDR3 is 14 residues long. The CDR3 nucleotides are TGTGCCAGCAGTCCCGGACAGGGCCATCAGCCCCAGCATTTT. Protein sequence: CASSPGQGHQPQHF.